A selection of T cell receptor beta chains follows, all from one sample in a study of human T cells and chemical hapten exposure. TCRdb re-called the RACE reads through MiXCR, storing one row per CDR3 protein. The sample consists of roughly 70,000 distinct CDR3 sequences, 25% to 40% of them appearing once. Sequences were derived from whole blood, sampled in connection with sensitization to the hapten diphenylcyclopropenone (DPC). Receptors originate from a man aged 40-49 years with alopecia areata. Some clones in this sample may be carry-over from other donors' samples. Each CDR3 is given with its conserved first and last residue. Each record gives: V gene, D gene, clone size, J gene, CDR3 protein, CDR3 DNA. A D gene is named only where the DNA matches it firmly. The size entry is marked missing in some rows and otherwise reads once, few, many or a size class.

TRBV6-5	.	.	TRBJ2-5	CASSYSAAGGRGQETQYF	TGTGCCAGCAGTTACTCGGCGGCAGGTGGAAGGGGCCAAGAGACCCAGTACTTC
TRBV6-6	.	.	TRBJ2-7	CASSASGRMKEQYF	TGTGCCAGCAGTGCCAGTGGGAGAATGAAGGAGCAGTACTTC
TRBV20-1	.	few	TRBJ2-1	CSARDRDSYNEQFF	TGCAGTGCTAGAGACCGGGACTCCTACAATGAGCAGTTCTTC
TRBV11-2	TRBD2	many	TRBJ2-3	CASNSPASGGSTDTQYF	TGTGCCAGCAACTCCCCCGCCAGCGGGGGTAGCACAGATACGCAGTATTTT
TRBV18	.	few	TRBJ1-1	CASSPPGRNTEAFF	TGTGCCAGCTCACCACCGGGTCGGAACACTGAAGCTTTCTTT
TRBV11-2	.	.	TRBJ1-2	CASSSQGDVVGYTF	TGTGCCAGCAGTTCCCAGGGAGATGTGGTCGGCTACACCTTC
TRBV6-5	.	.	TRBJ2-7	CASSYWRSPYEQYF	TGTGCCAGCAGTTACTGGAGGAGTCCCTACGAGCAGTACTTC
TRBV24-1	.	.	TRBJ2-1	CATSDLPIRDFRSYNEQFF	TGTGCCACCAGTGATTTGCCGATACGGGACTTTCGCTCCTACAATGAGCAGTTCTTC
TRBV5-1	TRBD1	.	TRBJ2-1	CASSLYRGRNEQFF	TGCGCCAGCAGCTTGTATAGGGGGCGGAATGAGCAGTTCTTC
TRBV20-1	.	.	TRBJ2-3	CSARDVGVGTDTQYF	TGCAGTGCTAGAGATGTAGGGGTGGGCACAGATACGCAGTATTTT
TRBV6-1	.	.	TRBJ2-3	CASSENRVTQYF	TGTGCCAGCAGTGAAAATCGGGTAACGCAGTATTTT
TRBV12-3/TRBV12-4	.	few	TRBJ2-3	CASSFDRLADTQYF	TGTGCCAGCAGTTTTGACAGGCTCGCAGATACGCAGTATTTT
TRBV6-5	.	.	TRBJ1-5	CASSYSILQGTDTQHF	TGTGCCAGCAGTTACTCGATTTTGCAGGGAACAGATACGCAGCATTTT
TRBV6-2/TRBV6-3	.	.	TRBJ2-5	CASTYGMAGKTQYF	TGTGCCAGCACCTACGGTATGGCCGGGAAGACCCAGTACTTC